This T cell receptor (beta chain) was sequenced in a study of cytomegalovirus exposure and HLA in healthy donors. Primers for the PCR totalled 60 Vbeta and 13 Jbeta. Clones were sequenced by immunoSEQ multiplex PCR, and TCRdb holds only the in-frame ones, with some missing. The sample records about 150,000 clones, around 80% being singletons. The germline V and J ends were trimmed by 0 bases and 5 bases, with 13 bases remaining between them. Germline lookup yields CDR1 KGHSH and CDR2 LQKENI. The CDR3 runs to 15 residues. The chain has TRBV18 and TRBJ1-1, with a possible D match to TRBD1 (6 bases). The receptor was isolated from a man younger than 45 in good health and CMV-seropositive. Sequenced input: PBMCs. CDR3 nucleotide sequence: TGTGCCAGCTCACCACCTTCCGGGGGGCGAACTGAAGCTTTCTTT. It yields the protein CASSPPSGGRTEAFF.